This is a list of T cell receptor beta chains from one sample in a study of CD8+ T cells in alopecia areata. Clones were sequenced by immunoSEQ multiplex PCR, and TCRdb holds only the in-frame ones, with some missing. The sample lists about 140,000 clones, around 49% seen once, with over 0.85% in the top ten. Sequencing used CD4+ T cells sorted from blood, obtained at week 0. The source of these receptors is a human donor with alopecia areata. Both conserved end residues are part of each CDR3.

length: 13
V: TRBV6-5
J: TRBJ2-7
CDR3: CASSEREGIEQYF

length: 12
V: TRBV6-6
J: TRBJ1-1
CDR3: CASMDGNTEAFF

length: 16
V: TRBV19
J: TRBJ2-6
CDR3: CASSIEVGDGANVLTF

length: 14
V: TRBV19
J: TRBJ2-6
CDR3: CASTELFGANVLTF

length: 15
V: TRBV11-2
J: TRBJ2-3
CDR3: CASSSKGASTDTQYF

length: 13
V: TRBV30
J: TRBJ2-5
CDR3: CAWRGTGVETQYF

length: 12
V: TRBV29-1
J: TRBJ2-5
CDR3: CSVYNRQETQYF

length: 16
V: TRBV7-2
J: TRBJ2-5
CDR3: CASSFTGTGFKETQYF

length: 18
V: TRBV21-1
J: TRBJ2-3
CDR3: CASSRAGGNPPGADTQYF

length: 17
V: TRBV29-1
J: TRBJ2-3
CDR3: CSHTLAGGPGGTDTQYF

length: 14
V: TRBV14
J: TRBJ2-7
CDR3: CASSQDWTGEAQYF

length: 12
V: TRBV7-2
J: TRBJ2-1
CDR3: CASTQSRDEQFF

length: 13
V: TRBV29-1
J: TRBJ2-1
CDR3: CSTSSGRSNEQFF

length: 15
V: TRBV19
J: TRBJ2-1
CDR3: CASSPKRGGHNEQFF

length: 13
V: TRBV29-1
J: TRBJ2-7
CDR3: CSVGTAHTYEQYF

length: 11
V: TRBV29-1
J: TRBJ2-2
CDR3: CSVVSTGELFF

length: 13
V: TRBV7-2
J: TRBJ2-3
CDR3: CASSSQGTDTQYF

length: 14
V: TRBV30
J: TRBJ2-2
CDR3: CAWKARRDTGELFF

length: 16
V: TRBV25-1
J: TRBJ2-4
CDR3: CASSENLFSAKNIQYF

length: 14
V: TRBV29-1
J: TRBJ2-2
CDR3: CSVSIGTNTGELFF

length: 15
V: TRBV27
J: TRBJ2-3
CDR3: CASSFGTLLTDTQYF

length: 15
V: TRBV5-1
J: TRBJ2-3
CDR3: CASSSGGRSTDTQYF

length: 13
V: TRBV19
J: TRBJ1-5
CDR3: CASSSSGNQPQHF

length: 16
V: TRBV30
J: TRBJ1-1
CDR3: CAWSVGTGRLDTEAFF

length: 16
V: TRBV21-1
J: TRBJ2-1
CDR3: CASPPRVSSTQTWQFF

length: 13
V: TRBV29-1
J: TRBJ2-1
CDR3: CSVGRDTYNEQFF

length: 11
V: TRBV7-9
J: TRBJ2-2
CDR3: CALKNTGELFF

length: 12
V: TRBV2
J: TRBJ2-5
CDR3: CASSGQVETQYF

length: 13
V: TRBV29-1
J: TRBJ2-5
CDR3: CSVSLGGVGSQYF

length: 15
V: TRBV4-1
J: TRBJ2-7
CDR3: CASSQPGQGDHEQYF

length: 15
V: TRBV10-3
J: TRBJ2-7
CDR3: CAISESGTGTYEQYF

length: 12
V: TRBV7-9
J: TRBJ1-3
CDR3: CATGTEGNTIYF

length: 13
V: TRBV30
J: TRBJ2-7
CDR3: CAWSSTGGYEQYF

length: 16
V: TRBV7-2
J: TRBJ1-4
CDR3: CASSGEGGRANEKLFF

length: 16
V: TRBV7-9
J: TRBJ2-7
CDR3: CASSLGLAGGSYEQYF

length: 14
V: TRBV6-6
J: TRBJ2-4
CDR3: CASRDGQGENIQYF

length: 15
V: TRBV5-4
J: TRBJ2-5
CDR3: CASSVGQGAQETQYF

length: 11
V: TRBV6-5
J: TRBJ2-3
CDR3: CASSSSWAQYF

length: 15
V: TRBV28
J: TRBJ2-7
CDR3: CASSPGTFGAYEQYF

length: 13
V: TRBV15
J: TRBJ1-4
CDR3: CATSRSRTEKLFF

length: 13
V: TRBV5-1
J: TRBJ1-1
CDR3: CASSLTTDTEAFF

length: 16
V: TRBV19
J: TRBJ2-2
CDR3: CASTSLRGADTGELFF